These 12 T cell receptor beta chains share one sample of origin, sequenced in a study of blood T cells in healthy people across ages. It was with a sample-barcoded 5' primer and a J-beta primer mix that a second PCR of roughly 7 to 12 cycles was run. MiXCR was run by TCRdb on the 5' RACE reads, yielding one entry per CDR3 protein. The sample lists over 1,200,000 distinct CDR3 sequences, roughly 59% occurring once. The specimen was blood. These receptors came from a man younger than 30 in good health.

This clonotype was counted between two and nine times. The chain links TRBV4-1 to TRBJ2-1, with 9 bases matching TRBD2. Germline CDR1 reads MGHRA; CDR2 reads YSYEKL. This CDR3 region has 16 residues. Trimming took 8 bases from V and 7 from J; bases not matched to a gene: 15. The CDR3 protein is CASDSNGSGGLNEQFF. The CDR3 nucleotides read TGCGCCAGCGACTCAAACGGTAGCGGGGGACTGAATGAGCAGTTCTTC.

This clonotype was recorded at least ten times. The chain is built from TRBV12-3 or TRBV12-4 and TRBJ2-6; TRBD1 is a possible D gene (5 bases). Trimming cost V 11 bases and J 1 base, with 9 bases left between them. The CDR3 is made up of 13 amino acids. CDR3 DNA sequence: TGTGCCGCCAGGGTTTCTGGGGCCAACGTCCTGACTTTC. As protein: CAARVSGANVLTF.

V and J are TRBV12-3 or TRBV12-4 and TRBJ2-7; maybe TRBD1 (5 bases). The length of the CDR3 is 16 residues. With 2 bases removed from V and 2 bases from J, the gap between germline ends came to 16 bases. The CDR3 region is CASSLTDRWGPYEQYF. The DNA for the CDR3 is TGTGCCAGCAGTTTAACCGACAGATGGGGTCCCTACGAGCAGTACTTC.

V and J are TRBV28 and TRBJ1-4; D not resolved. The germline V gene has CDR1 MDHEN and CDR2 SYDVKM. The CDR3 contains 15 residues. V was shortened by 6 bases and J by 6 bases, with 17 bases between the two germline ends. This chain's CDR3 is CASSSTGGLDEKLFF. CDR3 nucleotide sequence: TGTGCCAGCAGCTCGACCGGCGGACTGGATGAAAAACTGTTTTTT.

CDR3 loop: CATSTSPPEQFF. The CDR3 bases are TGTGCCACCAGCACCTCTCCGCCTGAGCAGTTCTTC. The chain recombines TRBV15 with TRBJ2-1; D remains ambiguous. V dropped 4 bases and J dropped 9 bases, with 10 bases sitting between them. In germline, CDR1 is LNHNV, CDR2 YYDKDF (reference sequence). The CDR3 is made up of 12 amino acids.

A few counts support this clonotype. The chain carries TRBV4-1 and TRBJ1-1; D gene unclear. The germline gives CDR1 MGHRA, CDR2 YSYEKL. This CDR3 comprises 14 residues. Trimming pared 4 bases from V and 1 base from J, leaving 10 bases between. The CDR3 DNA follows: TGCGCCAGCAGCCCCGACCGCGCGAACACTGAAGCTTTCTTT. It specifies CASSPDRANTEAFF.

This rearrangement joins TRBV2 to TRBJ1-6; 7 bases are shared with TRBD1. Unmatched junction bases numbered 7, after V lost 7 bases and J lost 7 bases. This CDR3 comprises 14 residues. Germline V gives CDR1 SNHLY, CDR2 FYNNEI. CDR3 amino acids: CASIPDRVNSPLHF. CDR3 in DNA: TGTGCCAGCATCCCAGACAGGGTGAATTCACCCCTCCACTTT.

The chain employs TRBV29-1 and TRBJ2-1; D possibly corresponds to TRBD2 (5 bases). Germline CDR1 is SQVTM and CDR2 is ANQGSEA. The V end was cut by 7 bases, the J end by 8 bases, with 12 bases between. The CDR3 loop spans 11 amino acids. CDR3 sequence: CSGEGLYEQFF. The CDR3 DNA reads TGCAGCGGCGAGGGATTGTATGAGCAGTTCTTC.

The J gene is TRBJ1-1, the V gene TRBV12-3 or TRBV12-4; maybe TRBD1 (5 bases). This CDR3 spans 19 amino acids. Trimming cost V 6 bases and J 0 bases, with 26 bases left between them. The CDR3 reads CASSPSFRQDKGVNTEAFF. Here the CDR3 DNA reads TGTGCCAGCAGCCCCAGTTTCCGGCAGGATAAAGGGGTGAACACTGAAGCTTTCTTT.

The chain joins TRBV29-1 to TRBJ2-3; D gene ambiguous. The CDR3 has 15 residues. Germline V gene sequence: CDR1 SQVTM, CDR2 ANQGSEA. V was clipped by 3 bases and J by 0 bases, with 13 bases between them. CDR3 nucleotide sequence: TGCAGCGTTGAGTCGCCTAACGCAAGCACAGATACGCAGTATTTT. This encodes CSVESPNASTDTQYF.

There are a few counts of this clonotype. V usage is TRBV29-1 and J usage is TRBJ2-4; either TRBD1 or TRBD2 may supply D (7 bases each). Germline CDR1 is SQVTM and CDR2 is ANQGSEA. The V gene lost 4 bases and the J gene lost 0 bases, with 10 bases spanning the gap. The CDR3 totals 14 residues. The DNA of the CDR3 is TGCAGCGTTGCCAGGGGGGGAGCCAAAAACATTCAGTACTTC. Translation gives CSVARGGAKNIQYF. Filled out from reference TRBV29-1 and TRBJ2-4, the complete variable domain reads SAVISQKPSRDICQRGTSLTIQCQVDSQVTMMFWYRQQPGQSLTLIATANQGSEATYESGFVIDKFPISRPNLTFSTLTVSNMSPEDSSIYLCSVARGGAKNIQYFGAGTRLSVL.

This clonotype was seen a handful of times. This CDR3 is CASSPRTGTYNEQFF. As DNA, the CDR3 is TGTGCCAGCAGTCCCCGGACGGGAACCTACAATGAGCAGTTCTTC. The chain recombines TRBV27 with TRBJ2-1, with D perhaps TRBD2 (5 bases). The germline V gene has CDR1 MNHEY and CDR2 SMNVEV (reference sequence). CDR3 length equals 15 residues. V was clipped by 5 bases and J by 2 bases, with 13 bases between them.